The sequence of this T cell receptor (beta chain) was determined in a study of Ad26.COV2.S vaccination and SARS-CoV-2 variants. Study results and limitations: Vaccine recipients had higher spike-specific TCR breadth than placebo recipients. Breadth measured for non-spike TCRs was similar across vaccine and placebo recipients. Substantial breadth in spike-specific CD8+ and CD4+ T cell responses was reportedly seen after vaccination. Measurements of TCR breadth and depth may have given underestimates of the total T cell responses.

Repertoires were generated with immunoSEQ multiplex PCR, while TCRdb's copy carries only in-frame clones and drops some. Here the sample spans about 350,000 clones, 92% being singletons. This CDR3 spans 15 amino acids. The ends lost 5 bases at V and 5 bases at J; junction bases unmatched: 8. Germline CDR1 and CDR2: MNHNY and SVGAGI (reference sequence). In regard to this clone: The antigen is unknown.

The gene calls are TRBV6-6 and TRBJ1-4, with 7 bases identical to TRBD1. The sample was peripheral blood, taken after recovery from COVID-19. The TCR comes from a human donor who had recovered from COVID-19. The CDR3 region has the DNA TGTGCCAGCAGTCGATCTAGGGACAGAAATGAAAAACTGTTTTTT. Its translation: CASSRSRDRNEKLFF.